Listed below are T cell receptor beta chains from one sample, sequenced in a study of T cells in Graves' hyperthyroidism and ophthalmopathy. TCRdb reprocessed the multiplex PCR reads via MiXCR and lists one record per CDR3 protein. The sample consists of 650,000 to 800,000 distinct CDR3 sequences, 40% to 55% of them appearing once. Sequencing was carried out using peripheral blood or thyroid tissue (not recorded which). These receptors all stem from an adult man with Graves' disease, either hyperthyroidism or ophthalmopathy (not recorded which). Both conserved end residues are part of each CDR3. Fields, in order: J gene, V gene, D gene, clone size, CDR3 DNA, CDR3 protein. D genes are given only for firm matches. Size is stated for part of the rows, as once, few or many counts, or as a class when the clone is expanded.

>TRBJ1-4|TRBV9|.|.
TGTGCCAGCAGGGCCGCCGGCGAAGAAAAACTGTTTTTT
CASRAAGEEKLFF
>TRBJ2-2|TRBV24-1|.|many
TGTGCCACCAGTGACCGCAGGCGGGACACCGGGGAGCTGTTTTTT
CATSDRRRDTGELFF
>TRBJ1-4|TRBV7-2|TRBD1|.
TGTGCCAGCAGTTATCGGACAGGGGGTTATGAAAAACTGTTTTTT
CASSYRTGGYEKLFF
>TRBJ1-3|TRBV15|.|.
TGTGCCACCAGCAGAAGGACGGGTCGGACCGATTTT
CATSRRTGRTDF
>TRBJ2-2|TRBV7-4|.|.
TGTGCCAGCAGCTTGGGGGGAGTTCCCGGGGAGCTGTTTTTT
CASSLGGVPGELFF
>TRBJ1-1|TRBV10-3|TRBD1|many
TGTGCCATCAGAGGACAGGGGAACACTGAAGCTTTCTTT
CAIRGQGNTEAFF
>TRBJ1-5|TRBV9|.|few
TGTGCCAGCAGCGTATCAGGGGCTGGCAATCAGCCCCAGCATTTT
CASSVSGAGNQPQHF
>TRBJ1-6|TRBV7-8|.|.
TGTGCCAGCAGCCAAGTCTCGGACACGAATTCACCCCTCCACTTT
CASSQVSDTNSPLHF
>TRBJ1-2|TRBV29-1|TRBD1|few
TGCAGCGTTGGGGAGGCAGGGGGCTATGGCTACACCTTC
CSVGEAGGYGYTF
>TRBJ1-1|TRBV19|TRBD1|few
TGTGCCAGTATCGCCCCGGGACAGGGGGCGACTGAAGCTTTCTTT
CASIAPGQGATEAFF
>TRBJ1-5|TRBV19|.|few
TGTGCCAGTAGTATTGGGCCAGGGGGCAATCAGCCCCAGCATTTT
CASSIGPGGNQPQHF
>TRBJ1-1|TRBV7-9|.|.
TGTGCCAGTAACCCGATGGGGGTGAACACTGAAGCTTTCTTT
CASNPMGVNTEAFF
>TRBJ1-1|TRBV2|.|.
TGTGCCAGCTCACCACCTGCGGGCAGGGGATCCCCTGAAGCTTTCTTT
CASSPPAGRGSPEAFF
>TRBJ2-5|TRBV2|.|.
TGTGCCAGCTTACGCCAAGGAGACAGGGCGGGGGAGACCCAGTACTTC
CASLRQGDRAGETQYF
>TRBJ1-4|TRBV7-2|.|.
TGTGCCAGCAGCTTAACCCCGGGGAAGGGGGAAAAACTGTTTTTT
CASSLTPGKGEKLFF
>TRBJ1-6|TRBV6-1|.|few
TGTGCCAGCAGGGGACAAGAAAATTCACCCCTCCACTTT
CASRGQENSPLHF
>TRBJ1-4|TRBV10-3|.|.
TGTGCCATCAGTGCTCGGGGACGGAATGAAAAACTGTTTTTT
CAISARGRNEKLFF
>TRBJ2-5|TRBV6-5|TRBD1|.
TGTGCCATCAGTGACAGGGGCACTGAGACCCAGTACTTC
CAISDRGTETQYF
>TRBJ2-5|TRBV29-1|.|many
TGCAGCGTTGTCGGGGGCCTGGAGACCCAGTACTTC
CSVVGGLETQYF
>TRBJ1-3|TRBV20-1|.|many
TGCAGTGCTACCACCGATGGGGTCGGAAACACCATATATTTT
CSATTDGVGNTIYF
>TRBJ1-4|TRBV10-3|.|.
TGTGCCAGCAGTGAAAAGGGCTCGAGTATTTCTTTT
CASSEKGSSISF
>TRBJ2-6|TRBV5-1|.|many
TGCGCCAGCAGGATCGGCGGCTCTGGGGCCAACGTCCTGACTTTC
CASRIGGSGANVLTF
>TRBJ1-4|TRBV6-1|.|.
TGTGCCAGCAGTTACTCTACCGAAGGGGAAAAACTGTTTTTT
CASSYSTEGEKLFF
>TRBJ2-7|TRBV5-1|TRBD1|many
TGCGCCAGCAGCTTGACAGGGGGCTGGGACGAGCAGTACTTC
CASSLTGGWDEQYF
>TRBJ1-2|TRBV2|.|.
TGTGCCAGCAGTGAATGGGGCAATTCCCCACAGCAACGACGCTACACCTTC
CASSEWGNSPQQRRYTF
>TRBJ1-1|TRBV7-9|.|many
TGTGCCAGCAGCTTAGGAGTAGGGGGCACTGAAGCTTTCTTT
CASSLGVGGTEAFF
>TRBJ2-7|TRBV20-1|.|many
TGCAGTGCCACAGCGGAGGCCTCCTACGAGCAGTACTTC
CSATAEASYEQYF
>TRBJ1-3|TRBV7-6|.|.
TGTGCCAGCAGCGCCGACAGGAACACCATATATTTT
CASSADRNTIYF
>TRBJ1-2|TRBV12-3/TRBV12-4|.|many
TGTGCCAGCAGCCCCGTAAAGGGCAACTATGGCTACACCTTC
CASSPVKGNYGYTF
>TRBJ1-6|TRBV25-1|TRBD1|.
TGTGCCAGCAGCTTTGGAGGGGGCGCTTCCTATAATTCACCCCTCCACTTT
CASSFGGGASYNSPLHF
>TRBJ1-2|TRBV9|.|many
TGTGCCAGCAGCGTTGGGGGGGGAGGCTACACCTTC
CASSVGGGGYTF
>TRBJ2-2|TRBV13|.|.
TGTGCCAGCAGCCCAGAGGGACTGATTAACACCGGGGAGCTGTTTTTT
CASSPEGLINTGELFF
>TRBJ1-2|TRBV7-9|TRBD1|.
TGTGCCAGCAGCTCGTCGGCAGGGGGCCGTGGCTACACCTTC
CASSSSAGGRGYTF
>TRBJ2-2|TRBV9|.|.
TGTGCCAGCAGCGTAGGTCGGCGGTTGAACACCGGGGAGCTGTTTTTT
CASSVGRRLNTGELFF
>TRBJ1-1|TRBV5-1|.|few
TGCGCCAGCAGTTTTGACAGTAACACTGAAGCTTTCTTT
CASSFDSNTEAFF
>TRBJ1-2|TRBV5-1|.|many
TGCGCCAGCAGCACCGGGACACCAAACTATGGCTACACCTTC
CASSTGTPNYGYTF